Listed below are T cell receptor beta chains from one sample, sequenced in a study of cytomegalovirus exposure and HLA in healthy donors. Some clones are missing from TCRdb's copy, which holds only in-frame ones; the method was immunoSEQ multiplex PCR. This table has 150,000 to 200,000 clones, 77% appearing once. The sequenced sample was PBMCs. Every receptor here comes from a woman between 40 and 55 years old in good health and CMV-seropositive. CDR3s include the opening cysteine and the closing phenylalanine or tryptophan. A D gene is named only where the DNA matches it firmly. Not every row has a clone size; where given, it reads once, few, many or a size class.

j_call: TRBJ2-5; v_call: TRBV6-5; clone_size: once; d_call: TRBD1; cdr3_nt: TGTGCCAGCAGTGGAGACAGGGTACAAGAGACCCAGTACTTC; cdr3_aa: CASSGDRVQETQYF
j_call: TRBJ2-7; v_call: TRBV18; clone_size: .; d_call: .; cdr3_nt: TGTGCCAGCTCAGACTCAGGGATCCGGGACAACTCCTACGAGCAGTACTTC; cdr3_aa: CASSDSGIRDNSYEQYF
j_call: TRBJ1-6; v_call: TRBV19; clone_size: .; d_call: TRBD1; cdr3_nt: TGTGCCAGTAGTGCGGGACAGGGATACTCACCCCTCCACTTT; cdr3_aa: CASSAGQGYSPLHF
j_call: TRBJ2-7; v_call: TRBV29-1; clone_size: .; d_call: TRBD2; cdr3_nt: TGCAGCGTTTACCCTAGCGGGAGGGGGCAGGATTACGAGCAGTACTTC; cdr3_aa: CSVYPSGRGQDYEQYF
j_call: TRBJ1-1; v_call: TRBV27; clone_size: .; d_call: TRBD1; cdr3_nt: TGTGCCAGCAGTGCACCGGGACAGGGCGAAGCTTTCTTT; cdr3_aa: CASSAPGQGEAFF
j_call: TRBJ1-1; v_call: TRBV7-6; clone_size: few; d_call: TRBD1; cdr3_nt: TGTGCCAGCAGCTTAACAGGGGGAAACACTGAAGCTTTCTTT; cdr3_aa: CASSLTGGNTEAFF
j_call: TRBJ2-7; v_call: TRBV6-5; clone_size: once; d_call: .; cdr3_nt: TGTGCCAGCAGTTACTCGATTGGTGTGAGCTCCTACGAGCAGTACTTC; cdr3_aa: CASSYSIGVSSYEQYF
j_call: TRBJ2-1; v_call: TRBV6-6; clone_size: .; d_call: .; cdr3_nt: TGTGCCAGCACCCCAGGGGGGAACTCCAATGAGCAGTTCTTC; cdr3_aa: CASTPGGNSNEQFF
j_call: TRBJ1-3; v_call: TRBV28; clone_size: .; d_call: .; cdr3_nt: TGTGCCAGCAGTCTCCTTAGTGGAGACACCATATATTTT; cdr3_aa: CASSLLSGDTIYF
j_call: TRBJ2-2; v_call: TRBV7-8; clone_size: .; d_call: .; cdr3_nt: TGTGCCAGCAGCTTCTCGCGCGCCGGGGAGCTGTTTTTT; cdr3_aa: CASSFSRAGELFF
j_call: TRBJ2-5; v_call: TRBV9; clone_size: .; d_call: .; cdr3_nt: TGTGCCAGCAGCGTCGACAGGCAGCAAGAGACCCAGTACTTC; cdr3_aa: CASSVDRQQETQYF
j_call: TRBJ1-4; v_call: TRBV5-4; clone_size: .; d_call: TRBD1; cdr3_nt: TGTGCCAGCAGCTATGAGGGGGCGCGAAATGAAAAACTGTTTTTT; cdr3_aa: CASSYEGARNEKLFF
j_call: TRBJ1-2; v_call: TRBV7-9; clone_size: .; d_call: TRBD1; cdr3_nt: TGTGCCAGCAGCCCTGCGACAGGGGGATATGGCTACACCTTC; cdr3_aa: CASSPATGGYGYTF
j_call: TRBJ2-5; v_call: TRBV5-5; clone_size: .; d_call: .; cdr3_nt: TGTGCCAGCAGCACTAGTAGGGCAACGTACCAAGAGACCCAGTACTTC; cdr3_aa: CASSTSRATYQETQYF
j_call: TRBJ2-1; v_call: TRBV25-1; clone_size: once; d_call: TRBD1; cdr3_nt: TGTGCCAGCAGTGGATTTTCCGGGACAGGGTCTAGTAATGAGCAGTTCTTC; cdr3_aa: CASSGFSGTGSSNEQFF
j_call: TRBJ2-1; v_call: TRBV5-4; clone_size: .; d_call: .; cdr3_nt: TGTGCCAGCAGCTTATCCCCGGACAGCTACAATGAGCAGTTCTTC; cdr3_aa: CASSLSPDSYNEQFF
j_call: TRBJ2-7; v_call: TRBV6-1; clone_size: .; d_call: TRBD2; cdr3_nt: TGTGCCACTTCTGGGGGGGGGAGATACTACGAGCAGTACTTC; cdr3_aa: CATSGGGRYYEQYF
j_call: TRBJ1-1; v_call: TRBV27; clone_size: once; d_call: .; cdr3_nt: TGTGCCAGCAGTCCTAGAAGTGCGGCTGAAGCTTTCTTT; cdr3_aa: CASSPRSAAEAFF
j_call: TRBJ1-6; v_call: TRBV30; clone_size: .; d_call: .; cdr3_nt: TGTGCCTGGGGGGGCTGGGAGGGGCCAGGATCACCCCTCCACTTT; cdr3_aa: CAWGGWEGPGSPLHF
j_call: TRBJ1-5; v_call: TRBV5-1; clone_size: .; d_call: TRBD1; cdr3_nt: TGCGCCAGCAGCCCTACCGGGACAGGGGAGGGAAGCAATCAGCCCCAGCATTTT; cdr3_aa: CASSPTGTGEGSNQPQHF
j_call: TRBJ1-5; v_call: TRBV7-9; clone_size: .; d_call: .; cdr3_nt: TGTGCCAGCAGTACTCGGGGAGATCAGCCCCAGCATTTT; cdr3_aa: CASSTRGDQPQHF
j_call: TRBJ2-1; v_call: TRBV7-9; clone_size: .; d_call: TRBD2; cdr3_nt: TGTGCCAGCAGCTTAAGCGGGATCAATGAGCAGTTCTTC; cdr3_aa: CASSLSGINEQFF
j_call: TRBJ2-3; v_call: TRBV6-5; clone_size: .; d_call: TRBD2; cdr3_nt: TGTGCCAGCAGTAGGACTAGCGGGATAGATACGCAGTATTTT; cdr3_aa: CASSRTSGIDTQYF
j_call: TRBJ2-3; v_call: TRBV6-1; clone_size: .; d_call: TRBD1; cdr3_nt: TGCGCCAGCAGGACAGGGTGGACAGATACGCAGTATTTT; cdr3_aa: CASRTGWTDTQYF
j_call: TRBJ1-1; v_call: TRBV6-1; clone_size: .; d_call: .; cdr3_nt: TGTGCCAGCAGTGAAGCCTCTAGCGGACAGCCCCAAGCTTTCTTT; cdr3_aa: CASSEASSGQPQAFF
j_call: TRBJ1-4; v_call: TRBV2; clone_size: .; d_call: .; cdr3_nt: TGTGCCAGCAGTAAGGACAGAAGGAATGAAAAACTGTTTTTT; cdr3_aa: CASSKDRRNEKLFF
j_call: TRBJ2-1; v_call: TRBV5-4; clone_size: .; d_call: TRBD2; cdr3_nt: TGTGCCAGCAGCTCGGGGACTAGCGGGAACTACAATGAGCAGTTCTTC; cdr3_aa: CASSSGTSGNYNEQFF
j_call: TRBJ1-1; v_call: TRBV23-1; clone_size: .; d_call: TRBD1; cdr3_nt: TGCGCCAGCAGTCAAGAAGCCGGGACAGGGGGTTTATCGTTAGCTTTCTTT; cdr3_aa: CASSQEAGTGGLSLAFF
j_call: TRBJ1-1; v_call: TRBV27; clone_size: .; d_call: .; cdr3_nt: TGTGCCAGCACTTCTAAGACGTACGCGGGACTTATGAACACTGAAGCTTTCTTT; cdr3_aa: CASTSKTYAGLMNTEAFF
j_call: TRBJ2-7; v_call: TRBV6-5; clone_size: .; d_call: .; cdr3_nt: TGTGCCAGCAGTTACTCGACCGGGGATTGGGACGAGCAGTACTTC; cdr3_aa: CASSYSTGDWDEQYF
j_call: TRBJ2-1; v_call: TRBV2; clone_size: few; d_call: .; cdr3_nt: TGTGCCAGCAGACCAGGGGTCAGCTCCTACAATGAGCAGTTCTTC; cdr3_aa: CASRPGVSSYNEQFF
j_call: TRBJ1-1; v_call: TRBV6-5; clone_size: .; d_call: TRBD1; cdr3_nt: TGTGCCAGCAGTTACACCGACAGGGAAACTGAAGCTTTCTTT; cdr3_aa: CASSYTDRETEAFF
j_call: TRBJ2-4; v_call: TRBV7-2; clone_size: few; d_call: TRBD2; cdr3_nt: TGTGCCAGCAGTCCTAGCGGGGGAGTAGCCAAAAACATTCAGTACTTC; cdr3_aa: CASSPSGGVAKNIQYF
j_call: TRBJ2-7; v_call: TRBV11-3; clone_size: .; d_call: TRBD1; cdr3_nt: TGTGCCAGCAGAACCGACAGGGACGGATCCTACGAGCAGTACTTC; cdr3_aa: CASRTDRDGSYEQYF
j_call: TRBJ2-5; v_call: TRBV5-4; clone_size: once; d_call: .; cdr3_nt: TGTGCCAGCAGTTCAAAACAGGGAGGGGAGACCCAGTACTTC; cdr3_aa: CASSSKQGGETQYF
j_call: TRBJ2-2; v_call: TRBV7-6; clone_size: .; d_call: .; cdr3_nt: TGTGCCAGCGCGCGTTCGACCGGGGAGCTGTTTTTT; cdr3_aa: CASARSTGELFF
j_call: TRBJ2-1; v_call: TRBV6-6; clone_size: .; d_call: .; cdr3_nt: TGTGCCAGCAGAGATACACCTGCCAATGAGCAGTTCTTC; cdr3_aa: CASRDTPANEQFF
j_call: TRBJ1-5; v_call: TRBV5-1; clone_size: .; d_call: TRBD1; cdr3_nt: TGCGCCAGCAGTTACGGAACAGGGGGGACGGATCAGCCCCAGCATTTT; cdr3_aa: CASSYGTGGTDQPQHF
j_call: TRBJ2-3; v_call: TRBV7-2; clone_size: .; d_call: TRBD2; cdr3_nt: TGTGCCAGCAGCTGGACTAGCGGGATCGAGGATACGCAGTATTTT; cdr3_aa: CASSWTSGIEDTQYF
j_call: TRBJ1-5; v_call: TRBV19; clone_size: .; d_call: .; cdr3_nt: TGTGCCAGTAGTTCCCCTGGGGCAGGGAGGGACAATCAGCCCCAGCATTTT; cdr3_aa: CASSSPGAGRDNQPQHF
j_call: TRBJ1-4; v_call: TRBV9; clone_size: .; d_call: TRBD1; cdr3_nt: TGTGCCAGCAGCCGACAGGGGTTAAATGAAAAACTGTTTTTT; cdr3_aa: CASSRQGLNEKLFF
j_call: TRBJ1-5; v_call: TRBV5-6; clone_size: few; d_call: TRBD1; cdr3_nt: TGTGCCAGGACCGGACAGGGGGATCAGCCCCAGCATTTT; cdr3_aa: CARTGQGDQPQHF